A single T cell receptor beta chain is shown here with its context. This entry is derived from a study of memory CD4+ T cells and cytomegalovirus serostatus. Single viable CD3+CD4+CD8-CD45RO+ cells were sorted as the memory CD4+ T cells. V gave up 6 bases and J gave up 1 base; unmatched junction bases: 7. The CDR3 covers 15 residues. Germline values: CDR1 MNHEY, CDR2 SVGAGI. Profiled with immunoSEQ multiplex PCR; TCRdb holds only in-frame clones, not every one. The data contain tens of thousands of clones, around 76% of them singletons. The TCR comes from an adult in good health and CMV-seronegative. Some clones in this sample may be carry-over from other donors' samples. The chain recombines TRBV6-5 with TRBJ1-2; 8 positions agree with TRBD1. Material for sequencing was memory CD4+ T cells from blood. CDR3 region: CASRTRTGLNYGYTF. Written as DNA, the CDR3 is TGTGCCAGCAGAACAAGGACAGGGCTTAACTATGGCTACACCTTC.